This T cell receptor beta chain derives from a study of blood T cell repertoires in COVID-19. Study at large: Collection of acute and convalescent COVID-19 samples took place in the United States, Italy and Spain.

Clones were read by immunoSEQ multiplex PCR, and TCRdb kept only the in-frame ones, dropping some. This sample carries about 100,000 clones, around 87% of them seen once, and the ten largest clones take roughly 10%. The CDR3 is 15 amino acids. Looked up from germline, CDR1 is MNHEY and CDR2 is SVGAGI. V shed 5 bases and J 6 bases; nucleotides not matched to a gene: 7. This clonotype originated in a woman in her thirties with acute or convalescent COVID-19. The sequenced sample was peripheral blood. V is TRBV6-5 and J is TRBJ1-1; 12 nucleotides match TRBD1. The CDR3 nucleotides are TGTGCCAGCAGTATTGTGGGACAGGGGGCGTCTGAAGCTTTCTTT. Encoded protein: CASSIVGQGASEAFF.